A selection of T cell receptor beta chains follows, all from one sample in a study of beta chain features in type 1 diabetes. Here immunoSEQ multiplex PCR was the method, and the copy in TCRdb shows in-frame clones only, minus some. The sample holds 810,000 or so clones; 17% are singletons and the top ten take 0.02% to 0.025%. Sequences were obtained from naive CD4+ T cells from blood. The origin of the receptors is a woman between 18 and 30 years old in good health. The CDR3 runs from the conserved cysteine through the conserved F or W. A D gene is named only where the DNA matches it firmly. Size is omitted from some rows. Given values are once, few, many or a class for expanded clones.

j_call d_call clone_size v_call cdr3_nt cdr3_aa
TRBJ2-5 - - TRBV5-1 TGCGCCAGCAGCTTAGGAGGGACACCCCAAGAGACCCAGTACTTC CASSLGGTPQETQYF
TRBJ2-7 - few TRBV11-1 TGTGCCAGCAGCTTAACCGACAGTACCTACGAGCAGTACTTC CASSLTDSTYEQYF
TRBJ2-1 - few TRBV29-1 TGCAGCGTTGAAGTGGGGTCTGGGGGCAATGAGCAGTTCTTC CSVEVGSGGNEQFF
TRBJ1-1 TRBD1 - TRBV28 TGTGCCAGCAAACCGGGACAGACATACACTGAAGCTTTCTTT CASKPGQTYTEAFF
TRBJ1-2 - few TRBV2 TGTGCCAGCAGTGTCTACGGTGGCGGCTATGGCTACACCTTC CASSVYGGGYGYTF
TRBJ2-7 - few TRBV7-2 TGTGCCAGCAGCTTAGGGGGTACATACTACGAGCAGTACTTC CASSLGGTYYEQYF
TRBJ2-5 - - TRBV28 TGTGCCAGCAGTTTGGGGTCAGAAGAGACCCAGTACTTC CASSLGSEETQYF
TRBJ2-7 TRBD2 few TRBV18 TGTGCCAGCTCACCTTTGACTAGCGGGAGCTACGAGCAGTACTTC CASSPLTSGSYEQYF
TRBJ2-7 TRBD1 - TRBV18 TGTGCCAGCTCACGGGACAGGGTCTACGAGCAGTACTTC CASSRDRVYEQYF
TRBJ2-5 - few TRBV7-2 TGTGCCAGCAGCCGAAACCAAGAGACCCAGTACTTC CASSRNQETQYF
TRBJ2-7 - once TRBV27 TGTGCCAGCAGTTTTGGCTTTGGGGATACCTACGAGCAGTACTTC CASSFGFGDTYEQYF
TRBJ1-1 TRBD1 - TRBV7-2 TGTGCCAGCAGCCCGGAGACAGGGAGGAACACTGAAGCTTTCTTT CASSPETGRNTEAFF
TRBJ2-2 TRBD2 - TRBV9 TGTGCCAGCAGCGAGGGACTAGGGCCCCCCGGGGAGCTGTTTTTT CASSEGLGPPGELFF
TRBJ2-1 - few TRBV7-2 TGTGCCAGCAGCTTAGCCCGCCTCGAATCCTACAATGAGCAGTTCTTC CASSLARLESYNEQFF
TRBJ2-6 TRBD2 - TRBV5-4 TGTGCCAGCAGCCCAAGCGGGACCTCTGGGGCCAACGTCCTGACTTTC CASSPSGTSGANVLTF
TRBJ1-2 - - TRBV28 TGTGCCAGCAGTCCCCCCGGGGGCTTTCTCTATGGCTACACCTTC CASSPPGGFLYGYTF
TRBJ2-7 - few TRBV29-1 TGCAGCGTTGTTGGGAGAGGGTACGAGCAGTACTTC CSVVGRGYEQYF
TRBJ2-7 - - TRBV28 TGTGCCAGCAGTTTTTGGGGCTCCCAGATCTCCTACGAGCAGTACTTC CASSFWGSQISYEQYF
TRBJ2-7 TRBD1 - TRBV13 TGTGCCAGCAGCACCAACAGGGGGTACGAGCAGTACTTC CASSTNRGYEQYF
TRBJ1-5 - - TRBV2 TGTGCCACGTACCGGGACAACGATCAACAGCCCCAGCATTTT CATYRDNDQQPQHF
TRBJ2-5 - few TRBV28 TGTGCCAGCAGGCGGGGATCAGAGACCCAGTACTTC CASRRGSETQYF
TRBJ2-1 TRBD2 few TRBV6-5 TGTGCCAGCAGCCCCGGCGGGGGGACTGGGTTCTTC CASSPGGGTGFF
TRBJ2-5 - few TRBV6-5 TGTGCCAGCAGTTACAGGATGAGAGGGGCCCAGGAGACCCAGTACTTC CASSYRMRGAQETQYF
TRBJ2-5 TRBD2 few TRBV18 TGTGCCAGCTCACCACTGCTGCGGGGGGGTCAAGAGACCCAGTACTTC CASSPLLRGGQETQYF
TRBJ2-7 - - TRBV4-3 TGCGCCAGCAGCCAAGATCTGTACTACGAGCAGTACTTC CASSQDLYYEQYF
TRBJ1-3 - few TRBV6-1 TGTGCCAGCAAATTTTCAGGGCCGGACACCATATATTTT CASKFSGPDTIYF